The clone carrying this T cell receptor (beta chain) was counted at least ten times. Its antigen is unknown. The data derive from a study of T-cell reconstitution after alpha-beta-depleted transplantation in children. This CDR3 comprises 13 residues. Deletions cut 8 bases from V and 0 bases from J, with 9 bases between. CDR1 is KGHSH and CDR2 is LQKENI in the germline V gene. Unique molecular identifiers tagged the TCRbeta library. Using its own MiXCR run on the PCR reads, TCRdb lists one record per CDR3 protein. The sample has 100,000 or so distinct CDR3 sequences, 4.5% to 7.5% seen once. Study-wide findings and caveats: Reportedly, alpha-beta T cells present about two months post-transplant originated from several hundred expanded clones of graft origin. For some patients, TCRbeta diversity was high at day 60 because of recipient T cells and thymic progenitors that survived. Counts and diversity of T cells one year after transplant came mostly from newly produced T cells.

The sample consisted of PBMCs, mostly from graft donor cells, taken 60 days after TCRalphabeta/CD19-depleted stem cell transplant. V and J are TRBV18 and TRBJ2-3; perhaps TRBD2 as D (6 bases). The receptor was derived from a female patient aged 2-9 years who had a stem cell transplant for Fanconi anemia, so the T cells may come from the graft donor. CDR3 sequence: CASPGTSTDTQYF. The CDR3 DNA reads as TGTGCCAGCCCCGGGACTAGCACAGATACGCAGTATTTT. Full variable domain (missing parts from reference TRBV18 and TRBJ2-3): NAGVMQNPRHLVRRRGQEARLRCSPMKGHSHVYWYRQLPEEGLKFMVYLQKENIIDESGMPKERFSAEFPKEGPSILRIQQVVRGDSAAYFCASPGTSTDTQYFGPGTRLTVL.